The T cell receptor beta chain under discussion was sequenced for a study of blood T cell repertoires in COVID-19. As for the study in general: Sites across the United States, Italy and Spain contributed samples from acute and convalescent COVID-19.

The method was immunoSEQ multiplex PCR; TCRdb's version includes in-frame clones alone and lacks a portion of them. The top ten hold about 25% of the sample, which has tens of thousands of clones, approximately 91% seen once. The CDR3 is 14 residues long. The chain couples TRBV1 to TRBJ1-5; the D call in the table, TRBD1, was not verified against the DNA. TRBV1 is a pseudogene. The sequencing sample was made of peripheral blood. The sequence came from an elderly woman with active or convalescent COVID-19. This chain's CDR3 is CTSSQGTDNQPQHF. CDR3 coding DNA: TGCACCAGCAGCCAAGGGACAGATAATCAGCCCCAGCATTTT.